This T cell receptor (beta chain) was captured by sequencing in a study of radiotherapy plus CTLA-4 blockade in lung cancer (dated by TCRdb to 2016 to 2019). For the wider study: Objective responses were observed in roughly a sixth of enrolled patients, and disease control was achieved in less than 40%. General findings and caveats noted by the study authors: After treatment with radiotherapy and ipilimumab, TCR clones that originated in tumors expanded in peripheral blood. The strongest predictors of response, as reported, were early dynamic changes in blood T cell clones along with a rise in serum interferon-beta after radiation.

With regard to this clone: This clone's antigen is unknown. No base quality values were provided; no much bigger clone lies one nucleotide off.

The library was built by means of the immunoSEQ multiplex PCR assay. In its TCRdb copy, this immuneACCESS table keeps in-frame sequences only and misses some clones. Where compared with another copy, unresolved V genes explain less than half of these, and the others have no known cause. The sample table shows about 51,000 clones, and 75% to 80% are seen once. Approximately 2.5% of the sample rests with the top ten. After removal of 1 base from V and 1 base from J, the junction retains 2 bases not matched to a gene. Looking up the germline V gene yields CDR1 SGHRS and CDR2 YFSETQ. The CDR3 goes from the cysteine to the phenylalanine over 14 residues. The kept DNA is CDR3 alone, 42 bases in frame from the first base. Focal radiation therapy combined with CTLA-4 blockade (ipilimumab) was tested in patients with chemo-refractory metastatic non-small-cell lung cancer.

The clonotype comes from a human donor with non-small cell lung cancer whose response to radiotherapy plus ipilimumab could not be evaluated. The specimen comprised peripheral blood, sampled from a patient treated with radiotherapy plus ipilimumab. Rearrangement joined TRBV5-1 to TRBJ2-7; 7 nucleotides in the junction match TRBD2. The nucleotide sequence is TGCGCCAGCAGCTTGACAGCGGGGTCCTACGAGCAGTACTTC. It encodes CASSLTAGSYEQYF.